This TCR beta chain is drawn from a study of technical replicates of blood from several donors. The repertoire was sequenced with immunoSEQ multiplex PCR; TCRdb's copy has only in-frame clones and lacks some. The sample has tens of thousands of clones, 91% seen once. Germline V gene sequence: CDR1 MNHEY, CDR2 SMNVEV (reference sequence). V was clipped by 2 bases and J by 3 bases; unmatched bases: 3. There are 15 residues in the CDR3. The V and J genes are TRBV27 and TRBJ2-4, with 8 bases lining up with TRBD2. The source of this sequence is a human donor in good health. Some clones in this sample may be carry-over from other donors' samples. The sample consisted of PBMCs. CDR3: CASSLAGTSKNIQYF. CDR3 in DNA: TGTGCCAGCAGTTTAGCCGGGACTAGCAAAAACATTCAGTACTTC.